The 10 T cell receptor beta chains reported below all come from one sample, sequenced in a study of regulatory T cells in long-lasting Graves disease. According to the study, TCR beta libraries were built with iRepertoire HTBI primers and CDR3-region Arm-PCR. TCRdb analysed the multiplex PCR reads with MiXCR anew, one entry per CDR3 protein. The table lists approximately 560,000 distinct CDR3 sequences, about 16% of them singletons. Indicated time point: newly diagnosed GD, antithyroid drugs for less than 3 months. PBMC-extracted RNA yielded the TCR library. These data were also filed under a second study, of T cells in Graves' hyperthyroidism and ophthalmopathy.

The sequencing here drew on peripheral blood mononuclear cells (PBMCs), taken at new diagnosis, from a patient treated with antithyroid drugs. The receptor source for this set is a man aged 18 to 29 with Graves disease.

This clonotype was observed many times. The V and J genes are TRBV18 and TRBJ2-2; D gene unclear. The V end lost 0 bases, the J end lost 9 bases, and 8 bases lay between the germline ends. The CDR3 loop spans 13 amino acids. Germline V gene sequence: CDR1 KGHSH, CDR2 LQKENI. The CDR3 bases are TGTGCCAGCTCACCACCGGTCGGTCGGGAGCTGTTTTTT. This encodes CASSPPVGRELFF.

This clonotype has a count of ten or more. The chain joins TRBV6-1 to TRBJ1-2; no clear D gene. Germline CDR1 is MNHNS and CDR2 is SASEGT. This CDR3 is built from 13 residues. The V end was cut by 2 bases, the J end by 5 bases, with 9 bases between. The CDR3 protein is CASSERGGYGYTF. The CDR3 nucleotides are TGTGCCAGCAGTGAACGGGGAGGGTATGGCTACACCTTC.

The V call is TRBV5-1, the J call TRBJ1-2, with 7 bases that match TRBD1. Germline V gene lookup returns CDR1 SGHRS and CDR2 YFSETQ. The J segment lost 5 bases and the V segment lost 0 bases, leaving 7 bases of the junction unmatched. This CDR3 is 15 amino acids long. The CDR3 region is CASSLEGDRSYGYTF. The CDR3 nucleotides read TGCGCCAGCAGCTTGGAAGGGGACAGATCATATGGCTACACCTTC.

The chain uses TRBV11-2 and TRBJ2-1; D gene unclear. CDR3 length: 13 amino acids. Germline V gene data show CDR1 as SGHAT and CDR2 as FQNNGV. The ends were cut back, 5 bases at V and 7 bases at J, with 12 bases in the middle. The CDR3 bases are TGTGCCAGCAGCGCACCTAGTGATAATGAGCAGTTCTTC. It yields the protein CASSAPSDNEQFF.

This clonotype was detected only a few times. The chain joins TRBV19 to TRBJ2-3; 8 bases are a match to TRBD1. The germline V gene encodes CDR1 LNHDA and CDR2 SQIVND (reference sequence). The CDR3 consists of 14 residues. With V trimmed by 6 bases and J by 0 bases, 2 bases remained unmatched. The CDR3 loop reads CASRRDRSTDTQYF. The CDR3 DNA reads as TGTGCCAGTAGGAGGGACAGGAGCACAGATACGCAGTATTTT.

This clonotype was picked up a small number of times. V usage is TRBV2 and J usage is TRBJ2-5, with D perhaps matching TRBD1 (7 bases). Germline CDR1 SNHLY, CDR2 FYNNEI. Trimming shortened V by 5 bases and J by 4 bases, and 14 bases separated the two germline ends. This CDR3 contains 14 residues. In nucleotides, the CDR3 is TGTGCCAGCAGTACGGAGGGGGCGCCAGAGACCCAGTACTTC. Its translation: CASSTEGAPETQYF.

In the case of this clonotype: This may be a read error, as it is one base from a much larger clone. The rearrangement joins TRBV28 to TRBJ1-2; 9 positions match TRBD1. Germline V CDR1 and CDR2: MDHEN, SYDVKM. The CDR3 consists of 13 residues. This chain's CDR3 is CASSLGTGRGCTF. CDR3 DNA sequence: TGTGCCAGCAGCCTCGGGACAGGGAGAGGCTGCACCTTC.

In its sample, this clonotype was seen many times. V gene TRBV20-1 combines with J gene TRBJ1-5; a weak D match, TRBD1 (6 bases). This CDR3 has 14 residues. V lost 5 bases to trimming and J lost 15 bases, with 26 bases between them. Germline values: CDR1 DFQATT, CDR2 SNEGSKA (reference sequence). CDR3 sequence reads: CSAQASGWGHEGHF. CDR3 sequence (DNA): TGCAGTGCTCAGGCAAGCGGATGGGGGCATGAAGGGCATTTT.

With regard to this clonotype: It may be a read error: a sequence one base away is much more abundant. This rearrangement joins TRBV18 to TRBJ2-5, with no clear D. V lost 5 bases, J lost 3 bases, and 7 bases lay in between. CDR3 length: 12 amino acids. Germline loops: CDR1 KGHSH, CDR2 LQKENI. The CDR3: CASSTVEETQYF. The CDR3, as DNA: TGTGCCAGCTCAACCGTTGAAGAGACCCAGTACTTC. Combining the CDR3 with reference TRBV18 and TRBJ2-5 gives the whole variable domain NAGVMQNPRHLVRRRGQEARLRCSPMKGHSHVYWYRQLPEEGLKFMVYLQKENIIDESGMPKERFSAEFPKEGPSILRIQQVVRGDSAAYFCASSTVEETQYFGPGTRLLVL.

The chain links TRBV13 to TRBJ2-1, with TRBD1 identical over 8 bases. Losses at the gene ends were 3 bases for V and 4 bases for J; bases not matched to a gene: 8. The CDR3 spans 16 residues. Germline loops: CDR1 PRHDT, CDR2 FYEKMQ (reference sequence). CDR3 protein: CASSFQGALVYNEQFF. As DNA, the CDR3 is TGTGCCAGCAGCTTCCAGGGGGCTCTGGTTTACAATGAGCAGTTCTTC.